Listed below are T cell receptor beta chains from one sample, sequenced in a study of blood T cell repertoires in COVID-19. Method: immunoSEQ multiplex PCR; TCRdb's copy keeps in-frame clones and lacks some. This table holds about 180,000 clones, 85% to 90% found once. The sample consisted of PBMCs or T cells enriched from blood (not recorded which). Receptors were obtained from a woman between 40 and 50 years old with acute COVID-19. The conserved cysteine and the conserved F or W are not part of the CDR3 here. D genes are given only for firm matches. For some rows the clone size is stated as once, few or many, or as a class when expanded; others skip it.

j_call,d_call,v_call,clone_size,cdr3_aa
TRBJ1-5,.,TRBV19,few,ASAGELLGNQPQH
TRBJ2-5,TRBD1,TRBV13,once,ASSPSTGRPRETQY
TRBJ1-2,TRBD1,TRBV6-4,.,ASRDGLGTGNYGYT
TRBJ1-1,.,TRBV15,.,ATSRGGGNTEAF
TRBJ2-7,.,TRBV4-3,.,ASSQDMTREQY
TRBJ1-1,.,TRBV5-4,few,ASSRGGNTEAF
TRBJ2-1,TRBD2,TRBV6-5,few,ASRFSGGSYNEQF
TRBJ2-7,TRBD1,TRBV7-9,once,ASSLPRDRESYEQY
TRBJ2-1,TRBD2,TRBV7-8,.,ASSLVTMAGGSYNEQF
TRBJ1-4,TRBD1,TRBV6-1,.,ASSLGTGGNEKLF
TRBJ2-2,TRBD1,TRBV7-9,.,ASRRTGGPITGELF
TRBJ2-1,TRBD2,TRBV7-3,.,ASSLTGGDPQYNEQF
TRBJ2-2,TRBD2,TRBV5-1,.,ASSEHMLAGGPAGELF
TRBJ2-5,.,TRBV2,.,ASRGTQETQY
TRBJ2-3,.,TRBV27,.,ASSQWSISTDTQY
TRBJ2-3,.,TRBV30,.,AWRSVGSVSY
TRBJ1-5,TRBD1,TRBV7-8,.,ASSLAKGQGGLWPQH
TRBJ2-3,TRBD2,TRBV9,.,ASSPRTSGGAYTDTQY
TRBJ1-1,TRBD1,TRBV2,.,ASSDRGLFTEAF
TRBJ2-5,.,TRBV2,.,ASTIEGRGTQY
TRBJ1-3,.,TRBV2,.,ASSPTGLIGNTIY
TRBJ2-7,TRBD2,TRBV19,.,ASSIGSSGRHEQY
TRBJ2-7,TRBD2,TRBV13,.,ASSLSGLAGISEQY
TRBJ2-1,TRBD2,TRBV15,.,ATSRETSGRFEQF
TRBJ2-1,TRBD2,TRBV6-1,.,ASSETSGGLGEQF
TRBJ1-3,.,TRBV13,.,ASSFNREDGNTIY
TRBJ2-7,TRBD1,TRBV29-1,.,SVPTGAWEQY
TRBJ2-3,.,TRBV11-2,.,ASSLGGRKGTDTQY
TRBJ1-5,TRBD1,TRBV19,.,ASTRLGQGYSNQPQH
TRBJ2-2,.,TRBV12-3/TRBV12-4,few,ATRGMGTGELF
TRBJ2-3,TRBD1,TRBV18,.,ASSPGQGSDTQY
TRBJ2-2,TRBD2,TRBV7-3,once,ASRVEHSGLAGAAGELF
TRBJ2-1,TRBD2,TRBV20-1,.,SASAGLAVDNEQF
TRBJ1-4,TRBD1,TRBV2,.,ASSETPGQGGKLF
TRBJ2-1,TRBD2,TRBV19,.,ASKQGRGSGEAWNEQF
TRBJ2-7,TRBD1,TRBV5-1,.,ASSSRDSSEEQY
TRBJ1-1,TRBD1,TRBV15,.,ATSVRTGGTEAF
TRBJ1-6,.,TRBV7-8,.,ASKEYKNSPLH
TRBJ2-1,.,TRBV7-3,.,ASSAGTGYNEQF
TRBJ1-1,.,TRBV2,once,ASSPPRQNTEAF
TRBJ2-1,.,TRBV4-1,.,ASSERQVNEQF
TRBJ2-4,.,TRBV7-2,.,ASSVGAGIQY
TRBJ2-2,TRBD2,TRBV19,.,ASSSSGGPVGELF
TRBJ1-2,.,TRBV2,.,ASSVHTKNYGYT
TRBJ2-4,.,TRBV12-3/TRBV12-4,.,ASSLSGDGIQY
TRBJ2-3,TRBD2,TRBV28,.,ASSFSSGGQDTQY
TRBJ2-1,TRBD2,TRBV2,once,ASSEARGDYNEQF
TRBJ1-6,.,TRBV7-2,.,ASSSTGRNSPLH
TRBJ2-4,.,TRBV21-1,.,ASSTPPCGQGAVKNIQY
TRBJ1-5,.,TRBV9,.,ASSVAGSANQPQH
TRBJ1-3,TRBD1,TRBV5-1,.,ASSLAGTGRYGNTIY
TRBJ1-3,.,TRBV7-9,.,ASSSTVTGSVGRNTIY
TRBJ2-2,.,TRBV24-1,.,ATSALGGTGELF
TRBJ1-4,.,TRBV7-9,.,ASSPPLTEKLF
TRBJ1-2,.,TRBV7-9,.,ASAGSYGYT
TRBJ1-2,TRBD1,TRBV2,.,ASSATGTGDGYT
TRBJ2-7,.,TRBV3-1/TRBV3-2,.,ASSPGLQREQY
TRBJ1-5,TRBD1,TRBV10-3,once,AISVDPRTGDGNQPQH
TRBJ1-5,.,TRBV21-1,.,ASSRAAKGAKHGNQPQH
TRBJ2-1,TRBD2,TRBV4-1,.,ASSHPISGQINEQF